Each of the 21 T cell receptor beta chains below was sequenced from the same sample in a study of PD-1 blockade in classical Hodgkin lymphoma. As for time point: newly diagnosed, previously untreated cHL patient sample. Profiled with immunoSEQ multiplex PCR; TCRdb holds only in-frame clones, not every one. The data show tens of thousands of clones, around 90% seen once. The sequencing sample was made of peripheral blood mononuclear cells (PBMCs). The receptors here all came from a human donor with classical Hodgkin lymphoma.

This clone was seen only a few times. This chain links TRBV27 with TRBJ2-1, with 9 bases lining up with TRBD2. CDR3 length: 13 residues. V shed 5 bases and J 7 bases; nucleotides not matched to a gene: 3. Per the germline V gene, CDR1 is MNHEY and CDR2 is SMNVEV (reference sequence). In DNA form, the CDR3 reads TGTGCCAGCAGTGGGGCGGGAGGGAATGAGCAGTTCTTC. Translated, it gives CASSGAGGNEQFF.

The CDR3 reads CASSSYTNVYEQYV. Here the CDR3 DNA reads TGTGCCAGCAGTTCCTACACTAATGTCTACGAGCAGTACGTC. This chain uses TRBV11-3 with TRBJ2-7; unclear D gene. The CDR3 runs 14 residues. Germline V CDR1 and CDR2: SGHNT, YENEEA. V gave up 6 bases and J gave up 3 bases, with 15 bases separating them.

The chain carries TRBV6-5 and TRBJ2-5; 7 nucleotides agree with TRBD2. The CDR3 is 15 amino acids. With 2 bases clipped from V and 4 bases from J, the junction kept 7 bases outside the gene matches. Germline CDR1 and CDR2: MNHEY and SVGAGI. CDR3 sequence: CASSYAGADRETQYF. The CDR3 nucleotides read TGTGCCAGCAGTTACGCGGGAGCGGATAGAGAGACCCAGTACTTC.

The genes are TRBV18 and TRBJ1-1, with 7 bases that match TRBD1. Looked up from germline, CDR1 is KGHSH and CDR2 is LQKENI. J lost 11 bases, V lost 0 bases, and 12 bases had no gene match. This CDR3 spans 15 amino acids. The CDR3 is CASSPPTGLRLGAFF. The CDR3 DNA reads TGTGCCAGCTCACCACCGACAGGGTTACGACTTGGGGCTTTCTTT.

This chain's CDR3 is CASSTVRDMETSTDTQYF. CDR3 coding DNA: TGTGCCAGCAGCACAGTCCGGGACATGGAAACTAGCACAGATACGCAGTATTTT. The rearrangement joins TRBV7-6 to TRBJ2-3; D is possibly TRBD1 (6 bases). In germline, CDR1 is SGHVS, CDR2 FNYEAQ. The CDR3 has 18 amino acids. V dropped 5 bases and J dropped 0 bases, with 21 bases sitting between them.

A few counts support this clone. The chain joins TRBV10-2 to TRBJ2-1; D not certain. The CDR3 sequence is 12 residues long. CDR1 is WSHSY and CDR2 is SAAADI in the germline V gene. Between the trimmed V and J ends, which lost 4 bases and 5 bases, there was a span of 6 bases. The CDR3 spells CASSGQNNEQFF. CDR3 nucleotides: TGCGCCAGCAGTGGGCAGAACAATGAGCAGTTCTTC.

CDR3 coding DNA: TGCGCCAGCAGCTTGGCTCCTAGCGGGAACTCCAATGAGCAGTTCTTC. Residues: CASSLAPSGNSNEQFF. The rearrangement uses TRBV5-1 and TRBJ2-1, with TRBD2 matching over 9 bases. CDR3 length: 16 residues. The J segment lost 6 bases and the V segment lost 0 bases, leaving 7 bases of the junction unmatched. The germline V gene has CDR1 SGHRS and CDR2 YFSETQ.

V is TRBV5-6 and J is TRBJ2-4, with 10 bases that match TRBD1. CDR1 and CDR2 from the germline V gene are SGHDT and YYEEEE. The trim removed 4 bases at V and 8 bases at J, leaving 6 bases unmatched. The CDR3 extends over 14 amino acids. CDR3 in amino acids: CASSRGQGFDIQYF. The CDR3 DNA sequence: TGTGCCAGCAGCAGGGGACAGGGGTTTGACATTCAGTACTTC.

The chain recombines TRBV5-1 with TRBJ2-2, with 8 bases matching TRBD1. The CDR3 loop spans 13 amino acids. The ends lost 4 bases at V and 8 bases at J; junction bases unmatched: 4. Germline V CDR1 and CDR2: SGHRS, YFSETQ. The CDR3 region is CASSQGQAGELFF. CDR3 in DNA: TGCGCCAGCAGCCAGGGACAGGCGGGGGAGCTGTTTTTT.

The chain recombines TRBV27 with TRBJ1-2; D call uncertain. Germline lookup yields CDR1 MNHEY and CDR2 SMNVEV (reference sequence). The V and J ends lost 0 bases and 4 bases respectively, with 15 bases between them. The CDR3 runs 16 residues. The CDR3 loop is CASSLSLSSDFYGYTF. CDR3 DNA: TGTGCCAGCAGTTTATCGCTGTCATCGGATTTCTATGGCTACACCTTC.

This chain uses TRBV6-6 with TRBJ2-1; D is undetermined. The CDR3 runs to 16 residues. The V end lost 2 bases, the J end lost 0 bases, and 11 bases lay between the germline ends. Germline loops: CDR1 MNHNY, CDR2 SVGAGI (reference sequence). The CDR3 loop reads CASSYKEPSSYNEQFF. In DNA, the CDR3 is TGTGCCAGCAGTTACAAAGAGCCCAGCTCCTACAATGAGCAGTTCTTC.

The rearrangement uses TRBV9 and TRBJ2-1; 11 positions match TRBD2. With 0 bases clipped from V and 7 bases from J, the junction kept 6 bases outside the gene matches. In germline, CDR1 is SGDLS, CDR2 YYNGEE. This CDR3 spans 16 amino acids. The CDR3 DNA sequence: TGTGCCAGCAGCGTAGCGGGTCGACTAGCGGGGAATGAGCAGTTCTTC. Amino acid sequence: CASSVAGRLAGNEQFF.

V and J are TRBV30 and TRBJ2-1, with TRBD1 matching over 7 bases. CDR1 GTSNPN and CDR2 SVGIG come from the germline V gene (reference sequence). CDR3 length equals 14 residues. Losses at the gene ends were 3 bases for V and 0 bases for J; bases not matched to a gene: 2. CDR3 sequence reads: CAWRGDSSYNEQFF. Written as DNA, the CDR3 is TGTGCCTGGAGGGGGGACAGCTCCTACAATGAGCAGTTCTTC.

V usage is TRBV28 and J usage is TRBJ1-2; 8 bases are shared with TRBD1. This CDR3 contains 17 residues. V shed 3 bases and J 4 bases; nucleotides not matched to a gene: 13. Germline CDR1 reads MDHEN; CDR2 reads SYDVKM. The CDR3 region has the DNA TGTGCCAGCAGTTTCCCGTCTCCGACAGGGGCGGGCTATGGCTACACCTTC. This codes for CASSFPSPTGAGYGYTF.

V is TRBV7-6 and J is TRBJ2-7; perhaps TRBD1 as D (5 bases). V was clipped by 2 bases and J by 4 bases, with 9 bases between them. CDR1 and CDR2 (germline): SGHVS, FNYEAQ. This CDR3 region has 13 residues. CDR3 DNA: TGTGCCAGCAGCTTAACCTCAGGGTACGAGCAGTACTTC. This translates into CASSLTSGYEQYF. Combining the CDR3 with reference TRBV7-6 and TRBJ2-7 gives the whole variable domain GAGVSQSPRYKVTKRGQDVALRCDPISGHVSLYWYRQALGQGPEFLTYFNYEAQQDKSGLPNDRFSAERPEGSISTLTIQRTEQRDSAMYRCASSLTSGYEQYFGPGTRLTVT.

The chain has TRBV7-3 and TRBJ2-7; D is possibly TRBD2 (5 bases). Trimming stripped 2 bases from V and 5 bases from J, with 13 bases between. This CDR3 region has 14 residues. Germline assignment: CDR1 SGHTA and CDR2 FQGTGA. In DNA, the CDR3 is TGTGCCAGCAGCTTATTTGAGGGAGACCACGAGCAGTACGTC. Its protein product is CASSLFEGDHEQYV.

The chain couples TRBV19 to TRBJ2-6; TRBD1 is a possible D gene (5 bases). CDR1 is LNHDA and CDR2 is SQIVND in the germline V gene (reference sequence). This CDR3 comprises 18 residues. The V and J ends lost 6 bases and 1 base respectively, with 19 bases between them. Here the CDR3 DNA reads TGTGCCAGTAGGGGGCCACGAGGCCGGCGGTCTGGGGCCAACGTCCTGACTTTC. It is translated as CASRGPRGRRSGANVLTF.

The chain couples TRBV5-1 to TRBJ2-3; D is perhaps TRBD2 (6 bases). The V gene's germline CDR1 is SGHRS and CDR2 YFSETQ. The V and J ends lost 1 base and 6 bases respectively, with 12 bases between them. This CDR3 is 14 amino acids long. CDR3 nucleotides: TGCGCCAGCAGCTTGAATATAGCGGCCGATACGCAGTATTTT. Encoded protein: CASSLNIAADTQYF. Together with reference TRBV5-1 and TRBJ2-3, the CDR3 gives the full variable domain: KAGVTQTPRYLIKTRGQQVTLSCSPISGHRSVSWYQQTPGQGLQFLFEYFSETQRNKGNFPGRFSGRQFSNSRSEMNVSTLELGDSALYLCASSLNIAADTQYFGPGTRLTVL.

This rearrangement joins TRBV19 to TRBJ1-2; weak D call: TRBD1 (5 bases). This CDR3 is 14 amino acids long. Germline V gives CDR1 LNHDA, CDR2 SQIVND (reference sequence). With 4 bases removed from V and 4 bases from J, the gap between germline ends came to 13 bases. CDR3 nucleotides: TGTGCCAGTAGTACCAAGGGACCGAGCTATGGCTACACCTTC. This encodes CASSTKGPSYGYTF.

J is TRBJ1-1 and V is TRBV27; D possibly corresponds to TRBD1 (6 bases). Looked up from germline, CDR1 is MNHEY and CDR2 is SMNVEV (reference sequence). The CDR3 length is 13 residues. The V end lost 5 bases, the J end lost 3 bases, and 10 bases lay between the germline ends. The DNA of the CDR3 is TGTGCCAGCAGTCCAAACAGGGACACTGAAGCTTTCTTT. It yields the protein CASSPNRDTEAFF.

The chain joins TRBV15 to TRBJ1-3; D ambiguous. V gave up 0 bases and J gave up 0 bases, with 6 bases separating them. The CDR3 loop spans 15 amino acids. Germline V gene lookup returns CDR1 LNHNV and CDR2 YYDKDF (reference sequence). CDR3 sequence reads: CATSREGFSGNTIYF. The CDR3 region has the DNA TGTGCCACCAGCAGAGAGGGCTTCTCTGGAAACACCATATATTTT. Looking up the rest from reference TRBV15 and TRBJ1-3 gives the full variable domain: DAMVIQNPRYQVTQFGKPVTLSCSQTLNHNVMYWYQQKSSQAPKLLFHYYDKDFNNEADTPDNFQSRRPNTSFCFLDIRSPGLGDTAMYLCATSREGFSGNTIYFGEGSWLTVV.